This note documents a single T cell receptor (beta chain) sequence. Its antigen remains unidentified. There are no base qualities to consult, and no much larger clone falls within one base. The cohort was made up of about 610 healthy bone marrow donors. At the time of sampling, every cohort member was nominally healthy, though immune exposures that went unrecorded were likely present. The donor tested CMV seronegative, placing the donor among the approximately 360 seronegative members of the cohort. A peripheral blood sample was collected from each donor, and TCR beta sequencing was performed on peripheral blood mononuclear cells. The Qiagen DNeasy Blood Extraction Kit was used to extract genomic DNA from the blood cell samples. The sample belongs to a study of cytomegalovirus exposure and HLA in healthy donors (dated by TCRdb to about 2017). In the study overall: According to an earlier analysis of 550 to 750 of the donors, some 180 million T cells yielded roughly 100 million unique TCR beta sequences and about 300 Gb of sequence data. Roughly 300 gigabases of sequencing data and approximately 84 million unique TCR sequences were included in an early release covering several hundred HLA-typed donors. Of the 398 genotyped donors, around 81% fell in the genetic ancestry cluster associated with self-reported Caucasian donors. The study was designed to test whether signatures of past pathogen exposure could be identified by cataloging public T cell receptors. The study profiled the T cell repertoires of under 700 subjects by immunosequencing and related them to cytomegalovirus serostatus. Along with the approximately 650-subject first cohort, a separate validation cohort of over a hundred different subjects was used. The study combined high-throughput TCR immunosequencing, statistical association of individual TCRs with disease status, and machine learning to predict cytomegalovirus infection status. In a later analysis, previously published TCR beta repertoires from roughly 710 donors were re-analyzed and high-resolution HLA genotyping was added so that TCR occurrence patterns could be studied. In the later analysis, no new phenotypic data were used to find candidate immune exposures; instead, reliance was placed on TCR beta sequences and their occurrence across donors. To decide whether each TCR beta V gene segment behaved as functional or pseudogenic, an earlier analysis of some 570 of the donors relied on high-throughput TCR beta sequencing. Donor age, sex, ethnicity and CMV serostatus were collected together with the repertoire data. Genome-wide SNP genotypes for about 60% of the roughly 700 donors were used in a later genetic analysis, which treated that subset as a discovery cohort. Every repertoire in the discovery cohort had been generated on one and the same sequencing platform. Class I and class II HLA loci were covered by the typing at four-digit resolution. Typing coverage differed by locus: A, B, C, DRB1 and DQB1 were typed in about 620-640 donors, DQA1 in about 550, DPA1 in some 600, and DPB1 in 450 to 480. Because of strong linkage in the cohort, five DR-DQ haplotypes were treated as single units for association and clustering. On average, about 240,000 unique TCR beta nucleotide sequences were sequenced per donor among a few hundred genotyped donors of the cohort, with roughly 20% of those sequences being non-productive. What the authors observed across the whole study: Because HLA typing was missing for some donors at each locus, association tests included only the typed subset. A later genetic analysis reported fewer N-insertions in productive TCRs among donors in an Asian-associated ancestry cluster than the 666-donor mean. Most TCR sequences were observed very rarely across donors, whereas some public TCRs were present in many individuals. In an earlier analysis of about 540 of the donors, most TCR beta V segments were observed in productive rearrangements about 90% or about 30% of the time, broadly matching IMGT annotations. In a later genetic analysis, a missense DCLRE1C variant was associated with V-gene and J-gene trimming of TCR beta chains, and the association was replicated in an independent cohort. At a false discovery rate of 0.05, a later analysis linked some 17,000 TCR beta sequences to specific HLA alleles. Some IMGT-functional V segments, including TRBV6-2 and TRBV6-3, could not be told apart with the 87-base-pair reads, so those segments were excluded. The study listed 164 TCR beta chains as associated with cytomegalovirus. Several of the top co-occurrence clusters appeared to be linked to parvovirus B19, influenza, CMV and Epstein-Barr virus, according to a later analysis. Strong co-occurrence of HLA alleles, especially DR and DQ, made assigning TCR associations to individual alleles difficult. Correlated functional status among segregating V segments might be attributable to linkage disequilibrium, but an unknown experimental factor could not be ruled out. Presence/absence analyses assumed roughly uniform sequencing depth across donors, an assumption that may not hold. In a later analysis, HLA-associated TCR beta chains were found to be more clonally expanded and to have lower generation probabilities than equally common non-associated chains. The authors suggested that the approach could potentially be generalized to other disease states and immunological phenotypes. A cluster of highly shared sequence variants was judged likely to represent a technical artifact of the sequencing pipeline. A later analysis found that TCR association rates varied across HLA loci, with DRB1 alleles showing the most associated TCRs and HLA-C alleles the fewest. In both the original and validation cohorts, the classifier was reported to diagnose cytomegalovirus status with high specificity and sensitivity. A further reported finding was that TCR beta sequences accurately predicted the HLA-A and HLA-B alleles for most subjects in the first cohort. CMV serostatus was the only immune exposure information available for the cohort. A later analysis found that most CMV-associated TCR beta chains appeared HLA-restricted, with HLA associations seemingly driven largely by CMV exposure. In vitro tests confirmed that a few of the cytomegalovirus-associated TCR beta chains recognize cytomegalovirus antigens. In this cohort, only TCR beta chains were sequenced, and detectable features were limited by the absence of alpha or paired-chain data. Some 15 rarely observed V segments, including chromosome 9 orphons, were excluded from the earlier analysis of approximately 500 of the donors because counts were too low.

Library generation was performed with the immunoSEQ multiplex PCR assay. A mixture of 60 forward primers for TCR Vbeta segments and 13 reverse primers for TCR Jbeta segments was used in the multiplex PCR. Amplification of the CDR3 region of rearranged TCR beta genes was performed with a multiplex PCR assay on genomic DNA. The amplified TCR beta libraries were sequenced on the Illumina HiSeq System as 87-base-pair reads. The study's own analysis went as follows. Across the roughly 700 repertoires, a later analysis counted some 81 million unique TCR beta chains, some 11 million of which were shared by at least two donors. Raw reads were error-corrected and collapsed into unique sequences by a nearest-neighbor algorithm in which closely related sequences were merged to remove PCR and sequencing errors. To assign V, D and J gene segments, CDR3 sequences were aligned to IMGT reference sequences. For a sequence to be retained, a match of at least six nucleotides was required to both a V gene segment and a J gene segment. A rearrangement was called productive if the CDR3 had no stop codons and remained in frame with V and J, and every other rearrangement was called non-productive. CDR3 was defined by IMGT convention, running from the second conserved V-encoded cysteine to the conserved J-encoded phenylalanine. The earlier analysis of about 590 of the donors excluded sequences that lacked an unambiguous match to a single V gene segment. An earlier analysis of 587 of the donors classified V segments as functional when productive rearrangements were above 56.7% and as segregating when the standard deviation between donors was above 5%. A statistical classification framework was built to diagnose cytomegalovirus status from the catalog of TCR beta chain sequences. V and J gene assignment, in a later analysis, came from comparing TCR nucleotide sequences with IMGT/GENE-DB human TR gene sequences. A later analysis assigned CDR3 sequences and most-parsimonious VDJ recombination scenarios with the TCRdist pipeline. In a later analysis, every TCR beta chain was defined by the combination of its CDR3 amino acid sequence and its V-gene family, and reads without a unique V-gene family were dropped. To address suspected cross-contamination and a sequencing artifact, a later analysis removed several hundred highly shared, low-generation-probability nucleotide sequences. In a later analysis, a clonal expansion index was calculated for each public chain from normalized within-repertoire ranks of inferred template counts. Generation probabilities in a later analysis came from a VDJ recombination model fitted to out-of-frame rearrangements, and those results were checked against IGoR. Hypergeometric tests were used in a later analysis to score TCR-TCR, TCR-HLA and TCR-CMV co-occurrence, with a repertoire-size bias correction applied to the TCR pairs. False discovery rates were estimated in a later analysis by permuting HLA or CMV assignments 20 times. A later analysis grouped co-occurring TCRs with DBSCAN, adding TCRdist sequence similarity when clustering within HLA-allele-positive subsets. Repertoires with fewer than 30,000 or more than 120,000 public chains were left out of co-occurrence clustering, as were five repertoires with anomalous nucleotide sharing. The source is immuneACCESS, and TCRdb retained only in-frame sequences with V and J called. Part of the clones is not carried over; for the studies checked, unresolved V genes explain less than half of this, and the remainder is unexplained. V and J calls and clone size follow that table, whereas D and trimming were derived from the DNA. For this sample the table gives about 200,000 clones, of which around 73% were detected only once. The ten top clones hold 3.8% of the sample.

The CDR3, from cysteine to phenylalanine, totals 15 residues. The entry retains the CDR3 DNA only, 45 bases that are in frame from base 1. Trimming leaves V shorter by 3 bases and J shorter by 8 bases, with the junction holding 13 bases beyond the gene matches. According to the germline V gene, CDR1 reads SQVTM and CDR2 reads ANQGSEA. This clonotype was sampled from a male donor in good health and CMV-seronegative. The chain links TRBV29-1 with TRBJ2-3; TRBD2 fits 8 bases in the junction. The sequenced sample consisted of PBMCs. The nucleotide sequence is TGCAGCGTTGATGTGCTGGCGGGAGGAGGGTCTACGCAGTATTTT. Translated, this gives CSVDVLAGGGSTQYF.